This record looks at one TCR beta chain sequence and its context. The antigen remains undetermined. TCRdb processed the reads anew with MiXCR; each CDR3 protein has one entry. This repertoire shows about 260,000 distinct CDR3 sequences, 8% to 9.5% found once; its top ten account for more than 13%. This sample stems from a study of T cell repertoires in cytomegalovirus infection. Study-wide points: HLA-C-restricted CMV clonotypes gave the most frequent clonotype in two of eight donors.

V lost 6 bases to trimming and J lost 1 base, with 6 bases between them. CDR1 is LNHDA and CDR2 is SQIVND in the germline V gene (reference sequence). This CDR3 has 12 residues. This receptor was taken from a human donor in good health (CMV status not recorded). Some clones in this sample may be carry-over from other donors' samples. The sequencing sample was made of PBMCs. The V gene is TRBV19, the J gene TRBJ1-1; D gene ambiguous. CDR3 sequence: CASSVKNTEAFF. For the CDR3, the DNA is TGTGCCAGTAGCGTAAAGAACACTGAAGCTTTCTTT.